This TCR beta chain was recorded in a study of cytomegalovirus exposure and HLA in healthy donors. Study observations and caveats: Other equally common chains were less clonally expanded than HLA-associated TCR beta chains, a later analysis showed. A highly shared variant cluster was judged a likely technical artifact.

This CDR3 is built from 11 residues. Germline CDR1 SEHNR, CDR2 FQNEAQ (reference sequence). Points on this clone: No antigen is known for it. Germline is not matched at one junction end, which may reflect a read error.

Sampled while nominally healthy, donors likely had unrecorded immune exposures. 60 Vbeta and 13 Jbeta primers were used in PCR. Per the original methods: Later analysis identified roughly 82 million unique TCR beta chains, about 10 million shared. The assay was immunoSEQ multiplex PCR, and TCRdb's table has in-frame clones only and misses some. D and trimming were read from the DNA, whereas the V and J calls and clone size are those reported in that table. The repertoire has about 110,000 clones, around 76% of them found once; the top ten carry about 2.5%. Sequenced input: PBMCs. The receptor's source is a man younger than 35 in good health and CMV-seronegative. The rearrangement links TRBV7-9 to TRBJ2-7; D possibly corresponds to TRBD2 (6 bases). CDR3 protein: CASSGTGTPDF. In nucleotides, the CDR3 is TGTGCCAGCAGCGGAACCGGGACTCCGGACTTC.